The present TCR beta chain was sequenced within a study of cytomegalovirus exposure and HLA in healthy donors. At the level of the study: The 130 or so validation repertoires, a later analysis reported, used the same platform as the roughly 730 repertoires from the first cohort. Study results and limitations: Some public TCRs appeared in many individuals, while most sequences were rare. Diagnosis of cytomegalovirus status made by the classifier reportedly showed high specificity and sensitivity.

The CDR3 has 15 amino acids. The junction had 5 bases not matched to a gene; V was cut back by 0 bases and J by 8 bases. Germline assignment: CDR1 LNHNV and CDR2 YYDKDF (reference sequence). Generated by immunoSEQ multiplex PCR, the TCRdb table keeps only in-frame clones and is missing some. There are about 100,000 clones in the sample; approximately 95% occur only once, and roughly 0.67% lies in the top ten. In the case of this clone: Its specificity is unknown.

The clonotype originates from a woman aged 18 to 35 in good health and CMV-seronegative. This chain links TRBV15 with TRBJ1-4; 8 nucleotides match TRBD1. The source material was PBMCs. The CDR3 is CATSRDSGQEEKLFF. CDR3 DNA: TGTGCCACCAGCAGAGATTCGGGACAGGAGGAAAAACTGTTTTTT. The complete variable domain, with remaining parts taken from reference TRBV15 and TRBJ1-4, reads DAMVIQNPRYQVTQFGKPVTLSCSQTLNHNVMYWYQQKSSQAPKLLFHYYDKDFNNEADTPDNFQSRRPNTSFCFLDIRSPGLGDTAMYLCATSRDSGQEEKLFFGSGTQLSVL.